Presented here are 3 T cell receptor beta chains from one specimen sequenced in a study of metastatic and nonmetastatic thyroid tumors. TCRdb reprocessed the PCR reads using MiXCR. This sample has some 20,000 clones, with 10% to 11% found just once. Treatment of any kind had been given to no patient before thyroid surgery. The material sequenced was blood. The receptors stem from a female donor with papillary thyroid cancer or a benign thyroid nodule (not recorded which). Some clones in this sample may be carry-over from other donors' samples.

The chain carries TRBV28 and TRBJ2-1; D is perhaps TRBD1 or TRBD2 (5 bases each). V was cut by 5 bases and J by 8 bases, with 19 bases left in between. Germline V gene data show CDR1 as MDHEN and CDR2 as SYDVKM. This CDR3 has 15 amino acids. Written as DNA, the CDR3 is TGTGCCAGCAGTAGGGACGGCGGCCTGGGGCATGAGCAGTTCTTC. The encoded protein is CASSRDGGLGHEQFF.

This clone was recorded a few times. The gene calls are TRBV20-1 and TRBJ2-7, with 10 nucleotides matching TRBD2. CDR3 length: 16 residues. V gave up 6 bases and J gave up 4 bases; unmatched junction bases: 15. The germline V gene has CDR1 DFQATT and CDR2 SNEGSKA (reference sequence). CDR3: CSATQRPSGSRYEQYF. CDR3 nucleotide sequence: TGCAGTGCCACCCAAAGGCCTAGCGGGAGTAGGTACGAGCAGTACTTC.

This clone showed up just a few times. Mismatch with germline at one junction end may stem from a read error. The V and J genes are TRBV6-1 and TRBJ2-2, with D unresolved. From germline, CDR1 is MNHNS and CDR2 SASEGT. This CDR3 region has 15 residues. CDR3 nucleotide sequence: TGTGCCAGCAGTGTAATTGGTGGGAACACCGTGGAGCTTTTTTTT. It is translated as CASSVIGGNTVELFF.